Listed below are T cell receptor beta chains from one sample, sequenced in a study of blood T cell repertoires in COVID-19. TCRdb's table, derived via immunoSEQ multiplex PCR, lists solely in-frame clones and lacks some. The sample lists 350,000 to 450,000 clones, 87% occurring once. The sample taken for sequencing was peripheral blood. The receptors come from a woman in her fifties or sixties with COVID-19, enrolled during active disease. Both conserved end residues are part of each CDR3. Fields, in order: clone size, V gene, D gene, J gene, CDR3 protein, CDR3 DNA. A D gene is named only where the DNA matches it firmly. A row's size may be missing; if present it is once, few, many or a size class.

NA	TRBV19	NA	TRBJ1-1	CASKFVGLNTEAFF	TGTGCCAGTAAGTTCGTTGGCCTGAACACTGAAGCTTTCTTT
NA	TRBV7-8	NA	TRBJ1-1	CASSLRDINTEAFF	TGTGCCAGCAGCTTAAGGGACATAAACACTGAAGCTTTCTTT
once	TRBV6-1	NA	TRBJ1-1	CASSVAGVKTEAFF	TGTGCCAGCAGTGTAGCCGGGGTAAAAACTGAAGCTTTCTTT
NA	TRBV11-1	NA	TRBJ2-1	CASRPGRAYNEQFF	TGTGCCAGCAGACCGGGCAGGGCCTACAATGAGCAGTTCTTC
NA	TRBV7-2	NA	TRBJ1-5	CASSPQPEHSNQPQHF	TGTGCCAGCAGCCCACAGCCAGAGCATAGCAATCAGCCCCAGCATTTT
NA	TRBV3-1/TRBV3-2	NA	TRBJ1-1	CASSPPSRSTEAFF	TGTGCCAGCAGCCCGCCCTCGCGTTCGACTGAAGCTTTCTTT
NA	TRBV15	NA	TRBJ1-2	CATSPRGQVVYGYTF	TGTGCCACCAGCCCCCGGGGTCAGGTGGTCTATGGCTACACCTTC
once	TRBV9	NA	TRBJ1-1	CASSVATAGTEAFF	TGTGCCAGCAGCGTAGCGACCGCGGGTACTGAAGCTTTCTTT
NA	TRBV5-5	NA	TRBJ2-7	CASSPLMGASSYEQYF	TGTGCCAGCAGCCCCTTAATGGGGGCTAGCTCCTACGAGCAGTACTTC
NA	TRBV6-2/TRBV6-3	TRBD1	TRBJ2-1	CASSPSGQRYNEQFF	TGTGCCAGCAGTCCCTCGGGACAGCGGTACAATGAGCAGTTCTTC
NA	TRBV7-2	TRBD2	TRBJ2-5	CASSYTPAATSSYF	TGTGCCAGCAGTTATACACCCGCGGCGACTAGCAGTTACTTC
NA	TRBV4-1	TRBD1	TRBJ1-2	CASSQDPTGGHGYTF	TGCGCCAGCAGCCAAGATCCCACAGGGGGCCATGGCTACACCTTC
NA	TRBV5-6	NA	TRBJ1-3	CASSALGGRSGNTIYF	TGTGCCAGCAGCGCCCTCGGGGGTCGCTCTGGAAACACCATATATTTT
NA	TRBV6-1	NA	TRBJ2-7	CASSEWGTEQYF	TGTGCCAGCAGTGAATGGGGCACCGAGCAGTACTTC
NA	TRBV3-1/TRBV3-2	NA	TRBJ2-2	CASSRSKIQGPGELFF	TGTGCCAGCAGCCGGAGCAAGATACAGGGCCCCGGGGAGCTGTTTTTT
NA	TRBV7-6	TRBD1	TRBJ1-2	CASSAQGQIGYGYTF	TGTGCCAGCAGCGCGCAGGGACAGATCGGCTATGGCTACACCTTC
NA	TRBV15	TRBD1	TRBJ1-4	CATRTGSGEKLFF	TGTGCCACCCGGACAGGTAGTGGGGAAAAACTGTTTTTT
NA	TRBV28	TRBD1	TRBJ1-2	CASTRGDPRNYGYTF	TGTGCCAGCACCAGGGGGGACCCAAGGAATTATGGCTACACCTTC
NA	TRBV6-5	TRBD1	TRBJ1-2	CASSYTDRVRYGYTF	TGTGCCAGCAGTTACACGGACAGGGTTCGCTATGGCTACACCTTC
NA	TRBV2	NA	TRBJ1-4	CASSPSRATNEKLFF	TGTGCCAGCAGCCCGAGCCGGGCAACTAATGAAAAACTGTTTTTT
once	TRBV19	NA	TRBJ1-2	CASTAGENYGYTF	TGTGCCAGTACAGCAGGGGAGAACTATGGCTACACCTTC
NA	TRBV19	NA	TRBJ1-4	CASSLFAGRVAEKLFF	TGTGCCAGTAGTCTCTTTGCGGGGCGTGTCGCTGAAAAACTGTTTTTT
few	TRBV9	TRBD2	TRBJ2-1	CASSVYSSGAYNEQFF	TGTGCCAGCAGCGTGTACTCTAGCGGGGCCTACAATGAGCAGTTCTTC
NA	TRBV5-4	NA	TRBJ2-3	CASSLSGSDTQYF	TGTGCCAGCAGCCTTAGCGGATCAGATACGCAGTATTTT
NA	TRBV3-1/TRBV3-2	TRBD1	TRBJ2-5	CASGRDLQGAEETQYF	TGTGCCAGCGGACGTGACCTCCAGGGGGCGGAAGAGACCCAGTACTTC
NA	TRBV29-1	NA	TRBJ1-1	CSVDTRGQAFF	TGCAGCGTTGATACCAGGGGACAAGCTTTCTTT
NA	TRBV20-1	NA	TRBJ2-5	CSASETTETQYF	TGCAGTGCTAGTGAGACTACCGAGACCCAGTACTTC
NA	TRBV5-1	TRBD2	TRBJ2-1	CASSPGTSRNEQFF	TGCGCCAGCAGCCCCGGGACTAGTAGGAATGAGCAGTTCTTC
NA	TRBV5-4	NA	TRBJ1-2	CASSWTESYGYTF	TGTGCCAGCAGCTGGACAGAAAGCTATGGCTACACCTTC
few	TRBV15	NA	TRBJ1-6	CATRLQGYSPLHF	TGTGCCACCAGGCTACAGGGTTATTCACCCCTCCACTTT
NA	TRBV7-8	NA	TRBJ1-6	CASSIASGIYNSPLHF	TGTGCCAGCAGCATCGCGTCAGGGATCTATAATTCACCCCTCCACTTT
NA	TRBV27	NA	TRBJ1-1	CAVKPGQGLGQNTEAFF	TGTGCCGTCAAACCAGGGCAGGGTCTCGGGCAGAACACTGAAGCTTTCTTT
NA	TRBV6-6	TRBD1	TRBJ1-6	CASMTGHNSPLHF	TGTGCCAGCATGACAGGGCATAATTCACCCCTCCACTTT
NA	TRBV2	TRBD1	TRBJ1-5	CASSGMVGTDSLYSNQPQHF	TGTGCCAGCAGTGGAATGGTTGGGACAGATTCTCTTTATAGCAATCAGCCCCAGCATTTT
NA	TRBV6-1	NA	TRBJ2-2	CASSGSLGGGTTNTGELFF	TGTGCCAGCAGTGGCTCCCTAGGGGGGGGGACCACGAACACCGGGGAGCTGTTTTTT
NA	TRBV6-5	NA	TRBJ2-2	CASSQIAHTGELFF	TGTGCCAGCAGCCAGATCGCCCACACCGGGGAGCTGTTTTTT
few	TRBV19	NA	TRBJ1-1	CASSTWTEAFF	TGTGCCAGTAGTACCTGGACAGAAGCTTTCTTT
NA	TRBV12-5	NA	TRBJ1-5	CASGLLGSQPQHF	TGTGCTAGTGGTTTGTTAGGGAGTCAGCCCCAGCATTTT
few	TRBV9	NA	TRBJ1-2	CASSVGAGYTF	TGTGCCAGCAGCGTAGGGGCTGGCTACACCTTC
NA	TRBV19	NA	TRBJ1-5	CASNNRRVQPQHF	TGTGCCAGTAATAATCGCAGGGTTCAACCCCAGCATTTT
NA	TRBV19	NA	TRBJ1-5	CASNGAVGLSNQPQHF	TGTGCCAGTAACGGGGCGGTGGGACTGAGCAATCAGCCCCAGCATTTT
NA	TRBV19	NA	TRBJ1-2	CASSIGNRAGYGYTF	TGTGCCAGTAGTATAGGAAACAGGGCGGGCTATGGCTACACCTTC
NA	TRBV24-1	NA	TRBJ2-7	CATSDPGTSEQYF	TGTGCCACCAGTGATCCCGGGACATCGGAACAGTACTTC
NA	TRBV6-5	NA	TRBJ1-4	CASRSGTYEKLFF	TGTGCCAGCAGAAGCGGGACCTATGAAAAACTGTTTTTT
few	TRBV7-8	NA	TRBJ1-5	CASSFNWGQRGQPQHF	TGTGCCAGCAGCTTTAATTGGGGGCAAAGGGGTCAGCCCCAGCATTTT
NA	TRBV3-1/TRBV3-2	NA	TRBJ1-4	CASSQVARGKSNEKLFF	TGTGCCAGCAGCCAAGTCGCTCGGGGGAAATCTAATGAAAAACTGTTTTTT
few	TRBV3-1/TRBV3-2	NA	TRBJ1-2	CASSQDPQGINGYTF	TGTGCCAGCAGCCAAGACCCCCAGGGGATCAATGGCTACACCTTC
few	TRBV4-1	NA	TRBJ2-2	CASSPDREGGELFF	TGCGCCAGCAGCCCGGACAGGGAGGGCGGGGAGCTGTTTTTT
NA	TRBV27	NA	TRBJ1-5	CASSLGGIGQPQHF	TGTGCCAGCAGTTTAGGGGGGATCGGACAGCCCCAGCATTTT
NA	TRBV29-1	TRBD1	TRBJ1-2	CSVQTGGSYGYTF	TGCAGCGTGCAAACAGGGGGCAGCTATGGCTACACCTTC
NA	TRBV7-2	NA	TRBJ1-5	CASSLGGPGSQPQHF	TGTGCCAGCAGCTTAGGTGGTCCGGGGAGTCAGCCCCAGCATTTT
few	TRBV5-4	NA	TRBJ2-7	CASSLGGRAEYEQYF	TGTGCCAGCAGCTTGGGCGGCAGGGCCGAGTACGAGCAGTACTTC
NA	TRBV7-8	TRBD1	TRBJ2-7	CASGLTGGDGEQYF	TGTGCCAGCGGCCTGACAGGGGGTGATGGCGAGCAGTACTTC
NA	TRBV19	TRBD1	TRBJ1-5	CASSTNRGQPQHF	TGTGCCAGTAGTACAAACAGGGGACAGCCCCAGCATTTT
few	TRBV7-9	NA	TRBJ2-7	CASSLGVGRGYEQYF	TGTGCCAGCAGCTTAGGGGTCGGCAGGGGCTACGAGCAGTACTTC